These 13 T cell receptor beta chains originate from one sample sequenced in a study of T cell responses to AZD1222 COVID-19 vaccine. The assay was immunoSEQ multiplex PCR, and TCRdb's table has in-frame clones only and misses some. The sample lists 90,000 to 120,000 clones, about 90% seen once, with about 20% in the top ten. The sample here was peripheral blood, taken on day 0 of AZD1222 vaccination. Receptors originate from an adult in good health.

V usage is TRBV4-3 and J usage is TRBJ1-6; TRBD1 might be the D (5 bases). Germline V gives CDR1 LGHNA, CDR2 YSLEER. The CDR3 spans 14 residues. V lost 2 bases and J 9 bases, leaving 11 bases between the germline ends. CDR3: CASSQQTASSPLHF. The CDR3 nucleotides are TGCGCCAGCAGCCAACAGACAGCCAGTTCACCCCTCCACTTT.

CDR3 amino acids: CASSQDPIKETQYF. For the CDR3, the DNA is TGTGCCAGCAGCCAAGATCCAATTAAAGAGACCCAGTACTTC. The chain carries TRBV3-1 (or the pseudogene TRBV3-2) and TRBJ2-5; D remains ambiguous. The length of the CDR3 is 14 residues. CDR1 LGHDT and CDR2 YNNKEL come from the germline V gene (reference sequence). V was pared by 0 bases and J by 3 bases, with 8 bases between.

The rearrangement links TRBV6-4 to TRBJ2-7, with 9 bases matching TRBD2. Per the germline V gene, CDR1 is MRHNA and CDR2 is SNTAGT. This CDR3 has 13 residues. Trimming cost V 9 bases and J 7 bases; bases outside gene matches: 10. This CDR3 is CARRLAGIREQYF. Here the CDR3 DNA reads TGTGCCAGGAGGCTAGCGGGGATTAGGGAGCAGTACTTC.

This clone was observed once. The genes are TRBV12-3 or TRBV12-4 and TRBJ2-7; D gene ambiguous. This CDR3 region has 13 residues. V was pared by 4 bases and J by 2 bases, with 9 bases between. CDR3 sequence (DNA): TGTGCCAGCAGTTCTGGCGGTCCCTACGAGCAGTACTTC. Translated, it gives CASSSGGPYEQYF.

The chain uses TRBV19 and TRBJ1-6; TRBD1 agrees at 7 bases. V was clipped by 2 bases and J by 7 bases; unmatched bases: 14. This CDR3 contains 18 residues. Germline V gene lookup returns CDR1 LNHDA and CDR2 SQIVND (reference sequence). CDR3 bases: TGTGCCAGTAGTATAAGAGAGTATCCGGGACAGACAAATTCACCCCTCCACTTT. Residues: CASSIREYPGQTNSPLHF.

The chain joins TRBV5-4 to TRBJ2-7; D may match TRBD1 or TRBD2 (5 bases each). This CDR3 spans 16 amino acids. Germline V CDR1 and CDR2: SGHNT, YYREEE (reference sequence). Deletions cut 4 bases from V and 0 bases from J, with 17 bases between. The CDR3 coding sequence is TGTGCCAGCAGCAGGGGCGGAGCTGGGAGCTCCTACGAGCAGTACTTC. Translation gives CASSRGGAGSSYEQYF. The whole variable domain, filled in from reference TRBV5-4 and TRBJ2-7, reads ETGVTQSPTHLIKTRGQQVTLRCSSQSGHNTVSWYQQALGQGPQFIFQYYREEENGRGNFPPRFSGLQFPNYSSELNVNALELDDSALYLCASSRGGAGSSYEQYFGPGTRLTVT.

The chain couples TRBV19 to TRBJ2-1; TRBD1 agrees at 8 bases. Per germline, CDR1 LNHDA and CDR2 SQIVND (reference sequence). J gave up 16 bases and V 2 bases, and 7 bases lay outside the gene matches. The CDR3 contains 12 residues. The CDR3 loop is CASSITAGGPFF. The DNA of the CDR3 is TGTGCCAGTAGTATAACGGCAGGGGGCCCCTTCTTC.

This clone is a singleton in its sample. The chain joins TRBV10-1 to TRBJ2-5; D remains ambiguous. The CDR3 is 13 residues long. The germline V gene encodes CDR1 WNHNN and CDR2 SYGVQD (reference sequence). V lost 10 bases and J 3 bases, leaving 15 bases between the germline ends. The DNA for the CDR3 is TGCGCCACCCACCGACCACGAGAAGAGACCCAGTACTTC. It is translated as CATHRPREETQYF.

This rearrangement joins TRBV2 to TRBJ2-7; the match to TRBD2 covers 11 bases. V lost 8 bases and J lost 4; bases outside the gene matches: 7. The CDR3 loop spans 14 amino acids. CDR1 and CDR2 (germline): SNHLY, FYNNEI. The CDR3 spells CASGIAGGLYEQYF. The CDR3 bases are TGTGCCAGCGGAATAGCGGGGGGGCTTTACGAGCAGTACTTC.

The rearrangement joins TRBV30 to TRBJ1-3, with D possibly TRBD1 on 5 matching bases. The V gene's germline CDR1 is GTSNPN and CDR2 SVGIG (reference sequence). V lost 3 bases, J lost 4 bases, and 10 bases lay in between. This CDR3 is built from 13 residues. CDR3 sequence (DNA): TGTGCCTGGAGAGTTGGGGCCGGAAACACCATATATTTT. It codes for CAWRVGAGNTIYF. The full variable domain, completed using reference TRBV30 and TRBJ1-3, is SQTIHQWPATLVQPVGSPLSLECTVEGTSNPNLYWYRQAAGRGLQLLFYSVGIGQISSEVPQNLSASRPQDRQFILSSKKLLLSDSGFYLCAWRVGAGNTIYFGEGSWLTVV.

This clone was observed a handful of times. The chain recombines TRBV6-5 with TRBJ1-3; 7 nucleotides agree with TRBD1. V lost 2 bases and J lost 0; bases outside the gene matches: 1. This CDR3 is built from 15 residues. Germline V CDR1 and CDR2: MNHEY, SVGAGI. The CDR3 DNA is TGTGCCAGCAGTTACGGGACAGCCTCTGGAAACACCATATATTTT. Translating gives CASSYGTASGNTIYF.

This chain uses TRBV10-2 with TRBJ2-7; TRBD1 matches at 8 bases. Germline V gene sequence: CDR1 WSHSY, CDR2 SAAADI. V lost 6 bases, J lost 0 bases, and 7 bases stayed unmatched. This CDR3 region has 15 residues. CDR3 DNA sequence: TGCGCCAGCAGCCTTGGACAGGGCTCCTCCTACGAGCAGTACTTC. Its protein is CASSLGQGSSYEQYF.

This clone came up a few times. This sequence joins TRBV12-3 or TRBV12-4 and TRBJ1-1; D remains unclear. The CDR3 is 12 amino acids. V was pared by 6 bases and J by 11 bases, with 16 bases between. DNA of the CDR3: TGTGCCAGCAGGATCCTGAGAGAGGAGGCTTTCTTT. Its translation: CASRILREEAFF.